Each of the 20 T cell receptor beta chains below was sequenced from the same sample in a study of T cell responses to AZD1222 COVID-19 vaccine. Only in-frame clones appear in the TCRdb table, and some are missing; sequencing was by immunoSEQ multiplex PCR. The sample carries tens of thousands of clones, roughly 91% recorded once. This material consisted of peripheral blood, taken on day 0 of AZD1222 vaccination. These receptors came from an adult in good health.

The genes are TRBV7-9 and TRBJ2-7; 8 bases are shared with TRBD1. The germline V gene encodes CDR1 SEHNR and CDR2 FQNEAQ (reference sequence). The J segment lost 0 bases and the V segment lost 5 bases, leaving 3 bases of the junction unmatched. The CDR3 is 14 amino acids. The chain's CDR3 is CASSQGQVSYEQYF. CDR3 coding DNA: TGTGCCAGCAGCCAGGGACAGGTCTCCTACGAGCAGTACTTC.

CDR3 residues: CASGRRDQPQHF. The CDR3 DNA reads TGTGCCAGCGGACGGAGGGATCAGCCCCAGCATTTT. The chain employs TRBV2 and TRBJ1-5; D unclear. CDR1 and CDR2 from the germline V gene are SNHLY and FYNNEI. The length of the CDR3 is 12 residues. V was clipped by 8 bases and J by 5 bases, with 10 bases between them.

V is TRBV29-1 and J is TRBJ1-4; a weak D match, TRBD1 (5 bases). The germline CDR1 and CDR2 sequences are SQVTM and ANQGSEA. The germline V and J ends were trimmed by 3 bases and 1 base, with 6 bases remaining between them. The CDR3 is 13 residues long. Here the CDR3 reads CSVDQGTNEKLFF. CDR3 in DNA: TGCAGCGTTGACCAGGGAACTAATGAAAAACTGTTTTTT.

V usage is TRBV18 and J usage is TRBJ2-5; 7 positions agree with TRBD1. The V gene's germline CDR1 is KGHSH and CDR2 LQKENI. The V and J ends lost 6 bases and 4 bases, in that order; junction bases with no gene match: 11. The CDR3 consists of 15 residues. In DNA, the CDR3 is TGTGCCAGCTCCCCTGTGGGGACAGAATTAGAGACCCAGTACTTC. It yields the protein CASSPVGTELETQYF.

This clone showed up just a few times. J is TRBJ2-7 and V is TRBV9; D gene ambiguous. Germline V gene data show CDR1 as SGDLS and CDR2 as YYNGEE. The V gene lost 3 bases and the J gene lost 5 bases, with 18 bases spanning the gap. This CDR3 comprises 15 residues. CDR3 in amino acids: CASSDPLGNSNEQYF. Here the CDR3 DNA reads TGTGCCAGCAGCGATCCCCTAGGGAATAGCAACGAGCAGTACTTC.

The chain couples TRBV6-1 to TRBJ1-1; no firm D call. CDR1 is MNHNS, CDR2 SASEGT, per germline. This CDR3 comprises 15 residues. The V end lost 0 bases, the J end lost 7 bases, and 15 bases lay between the germline ends. Here the CDR3 DNA reads TGTGCCAGCAGTGAAGCCTGGGCCAGCTTGGGTGAAGCTTTCTTT. As protein: CASSEAWASLGEAFF.

The chain recombines TRBV6-6 with TRBJ1-3; 7 positions match TRBD1. This CDR3 comprises 16 residues. The ends lost 4 bases at V and 0 bases at J; junction bases unmatched: 6. The germline CDR1 and CDR2 sequences are MNHNY and SVGAGI (reference sequence). CDR3 bases: TGTGCCAGCAGTTGGGGACAGTCCAACTCTGGAAACACCATATATTTT. Its translation: CASSWGQSNSGNTIYF.

This chain links TRBV29-1 with TRBJ2-7, with 9 bases identical to TRBD2. After removal of 7 bases from V and 3 bases from J, the junction contained 10 bases not matched to a gene. Germline V gene data show CDR1 as SQVTM and CDR2 as ANQGSEA. This CDR3 is built from 14 residues. CDR3 sequence (DNA): TGCAGCGCTCAGCCGGGAGCGGGGGGCTACGAGCAGTACTTC. It translates to CSAQPGAGGYEQYF.

The V call is TRBV18, the J call TRBJ1-3, with D possibly matching TRBD1 (5 bases). V was cut by 4 bases and J by 0 bases, with 10 bases left in between. Per the germline V gene, CDR1 is KGHSH and CDR2 is LQKENI. CDR3 length equals 15 residues. In DNA form, the CDR3 reads TGTGCCAGCTCACAAGGGGCAGTCTCTGGAAACACCATATATTTT. It encodes CASSQGAVSGNTIYF.

V gene TRBV3-1 (or the pseudogene TRBV3-2) combines with J gene TRBJ1-3; D is undetermined. The V end was cut by 6 bases, the J end by 1 base, with 13 bases between. In germline, CDR1 is LGHDT, CDR2 YNNKEL (reference sequence). There are 15 residues in the CDR3. CDR3 bases: TGTGCCAGCAGTAACGGGATGACTTCTGGAAACACCATATATTTT. As protein: CASSNGMTSGNTIYF.

In DNA, the CDR3 is TGTGCCAGCAGCTTTTCGGGACAGGGCATCTACGAGCAGTACTTC. Translated: CASSFSGQGIYEQYF. The V gene is TRBV7-2, the J gene TRBJ2-7, with 9 bases aligning to TRBD1. CDR3 length: 15 amino acids. Germline CDR1 SGHTA, CDR2 FQGNSA. V lost 3 bases to trimming and J lost 3 bases; unmatched junction nucleotides: 6.

This sequence joins TRBV5-1 and TRBJ1-1, with a tentative D call TRBD1 (6 bases). V lost 1 base, J lost 3 bases, and 19 bases lay in between. Germline assignment: CDR1 SGHRS and CDR2 YFSETQ. The CDR3 sequence is 17 residues long. In DNA form, the CDR3 reads TGCGCCAGCAGCTTGCGGATCGGGGGGCGTATACACACTGAAGCTTTCTTT. Residues: CASSLRIGGRIHTEAFF. Full variable domain (outside the CDR3, taken from reference TRBV5-1 and TRBJ1-1): KAGVTQTPRYLIKTRGQQVTLSCSPISGHRSVSWYQQTPGQGLQFLFEYFSETQRNKGNFPGRFSGRQFSNSRSEMNVSTLELGDSALYLCASSLRIGGRIHTEAFFGQGTRLTVV.

The chain recombines TRBV11-3 with TRBJ2-1; 9 nucleotides match TRBD2. The germline V gene encodes CDR1 SGHNT and CDR2 YENEEA. CDR3 length equals 15 residues. V shed 4 bases and J 0 bases; nucleotides not matched to a gene: 1. Here the CDR3 reads CASSSSGVSYNEQFF. CDR3 nucleotide sequence: TGTGCCAGCAGCTCTAGCGGGGTCTCCTACAATGAGCAGTTCTTC.

The chain has TRBV14 and TRBJ2-5; 7 bases are shared with TRBD1. Trimming at V came to 0 bases and at J to 3 bases, leaving 16 bases not matched to a gene. CDR1 is SGHDN and CDR2 is FVKESK in the germline V gene. This CDR3 region has 19 residues. This CDR3 reads CASSQERQGASRHKETQYF. In DNA form, the CDR3 reads TGTGCCAGCAGCCAAGAGCGACAGGGCGCATCAAGACACAAAGAGACCCAGTACTTC.

The gene calls are TRBV7-3 and TRBJ2-2; D might be TRBD1 (5 bases). V gave up 8 bases and J gave up 4 bases, with 11 bases separating them. In germline, CDR1 is SGHTA, CDR2 FQGTGA. The CDR3 is made up of 13 amino acids. The chain's CDR3 is CASGGQGTGELFF. CDR3 coding DNA: TGTGCCAGCGGTGGTCAGGGCACCGGGGAGCTGTTTTTT.

Only one count was recorded for this clone. The V call is TRBV9, the J call TRBJ1-1, with unresolved D. The length of the CDR3 is 13 residues. From germline, CDR1 is SGDLS and CDR2 YYNGEE. Trimming cost V 0 bases and J 10 bases, with 13 bases left between them. The CDR3 DNA follows: TGTGCCAGCAGCGTAGAAAGTAAGGGAACAGCTTTCTTT. This encodes CASSVESKGTAFF.

The chain couples TRBV7-6 to TRBJ2-7, with D perhaps being TRBD1 or TRBD2 (6 bases each). This CDR3 spans 15 amino acids. Germline CDR1 and CDR2: SGHVS and FNYEAQ. Trimming stripped 1 base from V and 5 bases from J, with 15 bases between. The CDR3 DNA reads TGTGCCAGCAGCTTAGGTGGGGGGCGCAGAAACGAGCAGTACTTC. This sequence encodes CASSLGGGRRNEQYF.

V and J are TRBV5-6 and TRBJ1-2, with 8 nucleotides matching TRBD1. The CDR3 extends over 16 amino acids. J gave up 4 bases and V 4 bases, and 12 bases lay outside the gene matches. Germline V gives CDR1 SGHDT, CDR2 YYEEEE. The chain's CDR3 is CASSQATGEFSYGYTF. DNA of the CDR3: TGTGCCAGCAGCCAAGCGACAGGGGAATTCAGCTATGGCTACACCTTC.

The chain carries TRBV18 and TRBJ1-1, with 8 nucleotides matching TRBD1. CDR3 size: 14 residues. V trimming: 3 bases; J trimming: 5 bases; junction bases outside the gene matches: 5. Germline CDR1 reads KGHSH; CDR2 reads LQKENI. CDR3 protein: CASSPTGEETEAFF. The DNA of the CDR3 is TGTGCCAGCTCACCGACAGGGGAAGAGACTGAAGCTTTCTTT.

The chain employs TRBV5-1 and TRBJ2-1; tentatively, D is TRBD1 or TRBD2 (6 bases each). Germline lookup yields CDR1 SGHRS and CDR2 YFSETQ. The CDR3 spans 15 residues. With 0 bases removed from V and 9 bases from J, the gap between germline ends came to 16 bases. The CDR3 region has the DNA TGCGCCAGCAGCTTGGGCCTAAGGGGGGCAGGTGAGCAGTTCTTC. This gives the protein CASSLGLRGAGEQFF.